The clone carrying this T cell receptor (beta chain) was counted a single time. These data originate in a study of cytotoxic CD8 clonotypes in ibrutinib-treated CLL. The protocol was immunoSEQ multiplex PCR, while the TCRdb copy is restricted to in-frame clones and leaves out a portion. The table has 250,000 to 350,000 clones, approximately 79% seen once. Germline V CDR1 and CDR2: SGHAT, FQNNGV. This CDR3 has 13 amino acids. Deletions cut 7 bases from V and 8 bases from J, with 14 bases between. The material was PBMCs, obtained at disease progression, from a patient treated with ibrutinib. The chain carries TRBV11-2 and TRBJ1-4, with a possible D match to TRBD1 (5 bases). The sequence came from a human donor with chronic lymphocytic leukemia. CDR3: CASIRGAGEKLFF. CDR3 nucleotide sequence: TGTGCCAGCATCCGCGGGGCTGGCGAAAAACTGTTTTTT. The full variable domain, rest sourced from reference TRBV11-2 and TRBJ1-4, is EAGVAQSPRYKIIEKRQSVAFWCNPISGHATLYWYQQILGQGPKLLIQFQNNGVVDDSQLPKDRFSAERLKGVDSTLKIQPAKLEDSAVYLCASIRGAGEKLFFGSGTQLSVL.